This T cell receptor (beta chain) appears in the sequencing data of a study of regulatory T cells in long-lasting Graves disease. The germline V and J ends were trimmed by 3 bases and 0 bases, with 15 bases remaining between them. The CDR3 is 18 amino acids. Arm-PCR of CDR3 regions and iRepertoire HTBI primers were the basis on which TCR beta libraries were built. A single record per CDR3 protein comes from TCRdb applying MiXCR to the multiplex PCR reads. The repertoire holds 370,000 or so distinct CDR3 sequences, with about 17% as singletons. As to time point: newly diagnosed GD, antithyroid drugs for less than 3 months. Scientists built the TCR library using RNA that was extracted from PBMCs. Another study also made use of these data, one on T cells in Graves' hyperthyroidism and ophthalmopathy. Per that paper: Most clonotypes expanded in the thyroid (above 0.001) were also present in blood.

The sequence came from a woman between 18 and 30 years old with Graves disease. The source material was peripheral blood mononuclear cells (PBMCs), sampled at new diagnosis, from a patient treated with antithyroid drugs. This sequence joins TRBV12-3 or TRBV12-4 and TRBJ2-6; D is ambiguous. The chain's CDR3 is CASSFWLRNRSGANVLTF. CDR3 in DNA: TGTGCCAGCAGTTTTTGGTTGAGAAACCGCTCTGGGGCCAACGTCCTGACTTTC.